Below are 23 T cell receptor beta chains sequenced from a single sample in a study of blood T cells in healthy people across ages. Primers used in a second PCR of roughly 7 to 11 cycles were a sample-barcoded 5' primer and a J-beta primer mix. TCRdb itself ran the 5' RACE reads through MiXCR, one entry per CDR3 protein. The data show 1.5 million to 2 million distinct CDR3 sequences, approximately 39% seen once. The sample comprised blood. The receptors come from a human donor in good health.

V and J are TRBV27 and TRBJ1-1; D uncertain. CDR3 length: 13 amino acids. Per the germline V gene, CDR1 is MNHEY and CDR2 is SMNVEV (reference sequence). V shed 7 bases and J shed 0 bases, with 9 bases lying between them. The CDR3 coding sequence is TGTGCCAGCATTGGGTATATGAACACTGAAGCTTTCTTT. This sequence encodes CASIGYMNTEAFF.

This clonotype was detected only a few times. V and J are TRBV6-5 and TRBJ2-1; a weak D match, TRBD2 (5 bases). The V gene lost 2 bases and the J gene lost 15 bases, with 11 bases spanning the gap. Per the germline V gene, CDR1 is MNHEY and CDR2 is SVGAGI. This CDR3 contains 11 residues. For the CDR3, the DNA is TGTGCCAGCAGTTACGCGGGTTTATGGTTCTTC. Protein product: CASSYAGLWFF.

The chain joins TRBV6-5 to TRBJ2-1; perhaps TRBD2 as D (6 bases). Germline V gene lookup returns CDR1 MNHEY and CDR2 SVGAGI. CDR3 length: 16 residues. V was shortened by 7 bases and J by 7 bases, with 23 bases between the two germline ends. The CDR3 sequence is CASTSPEGTKTNEQFF. CDR3 in DNA: TGTGCCAGCACCTCCCCGGAGGGTACCAAGACTAATGAGCAGTTCTTC.

This clonotype was detected ten times or more. The rearrangement uses TRBV20-1 and TRBJ2-1, with unresolved D. Germline V lookup: CDR1 DFQATT, CDR2 SNEGSKA (reference sequence). The CDR3 loop spans 13 amino acids. Trimming removed 5 bases from V and 0 bases from J, with 8 bases in between. The CDR3 DNA reads TGCAGTGCTTCTCCGAGCTCCTACAATGAGCAGTTCTTC. It specifies CSASPSSYNEQFF.

In the case of this clonotype: Since a much larger clone is just one base distant, this may be a read error. J is TRBJ2-3 and V is TRBV29-1, with D perhaps TRBD2 (5 bases). CDR3 length equals 13 residues. The V gene's germline CDR1 is SQVTM and CDR2 ANQGSEA. The CDR3 sequence: CSVIGPSTDTRYF. The CDR3, as DNA: TGCAGCGTAATAGGGCCTAGCACAGATACGCGGTATTTT.

This clonotype was seen many times. The chain joins TRBV6-2 or TRBV6-3 to TRBJ2-7; D may match TRBD1 or TRBD2 (5 bases each). V was clipped by 6 bases and J by 3 bases, with 9 bases between them. This CDR3 region has 12 residues. CDR1 MNHEY and CDR2 SVGEGT come from the germline V gene. The CDR3 here is CASRLDSYEQYF. The CDR3 DNA follows: TGTGCCAGCAGACTAGACAGCTACGAGCAGTACTTC.

Only a few counts were recorded for this clonotype. J is TRBJ1-2 and V is TRBV6-5; TRBD1 matches at 8 bases. This CDR3 region has 16 residues. V lost 5 bases to trimming and J lost 4 bases; unmatched junction nucleotides: 12. Germline CDR1 is MNHEY and CDR2 is SVGAGI. The CDR3 here is CASSPLGDRRFYGYTF. CDR3 DNA sequence: TGTGCCAGCAGTCCCCTGGGGGACAGGAGGTTCTATGGCTACACCTTC.

This clonotype was detected only a few times. The chain is built from TRBV12-3 or TRBV12-4 and TRBJ2-1; 9 positions match TRBD2. This CDR3 spans 14 amino acids. Trimming took 2 bases from V and 10 from J; bases not matched to a gene: 6. The CDR3 DNA sequence: TGTGCCAGCAGTTTAAGCGGGGGGACTATAGAGCAGTTCTTC. It yields the protein CASSLSGGTIEQFF.

This clonotype occurred many times. J is TRBJ2-7 and V is TRBV7-2; TRBD1 agrees at 7 bases. The CDR3 has 14 amino acids. Trimming took 1 base from V and 3 from J; bases not matched to a gene: 3. Germline V gene sequence: CDR1 SGHTA, CDR2 FQGNSA. CDR3: CASSLGGTDYEQYF. CDR3 DNA: TGTGCCAGCAGCTTAGGGGGGACAGACTACGAGCAGTACTTC.

V is TRBV5-1 and J is TRBJ1-2; D not certain. V shed 4 bases and J shed 5 bases, with 18 bases lying between them. Per germline, CDR1 SGHRS and CDR2 YFSETQ. This CDR3 is built from 15 residues. The CDR3 reads CASSEQPSVEYGYTF. CDR3 DNA sequence: TGCGCCAGCAGCGAGCAGCCTTCGGTGGAGTATGGCTACACCTTC.

The rearrangement links TRBV10-3 to TRBJ1-1, with D perhaps TRBD1 (5 bases). The CDR3 contains 15 residues. V shed 7 bases and J shed 5 bases, with 20 bases lying between them. Germline lookup yields CDR1 ENHRY and CDR2 SYGVKD. In DNA form, the CDR3 reads TGTGCCATCACCATAAGCCCGACGGGGGATACTGAAGCTTTCTTT. This translates into CAITISPTGDTEAFF.

This clonotype was found many times. The V call is TRBV7-9, the J call TRBJ1-5; D not certain. With 1 base removed from V and 10 bases from J, the gap between germline ends came to 8 bases. Germline assignment: CDR1 SEHNR and CDR2 FQNEAQ (reference sequence). The CDR3 covers 12 residues. The CDR3, as DNA: TGTGCCAGCAGCTTAGAGGGCGAACCCCAGCATTTT. It yields the protein CASSLEGEPQHF. Full variable domain (missing parts from reference TRBV7-9 and TRBJ1-5): DTGVSQNPRHKITKRGQNVTFRCDPISEHNRLYWYRQTLGQGPEFLTYFQNEAQLEKSRLLSDRFSAERPKGSFSTLEIQRTEQGDSAMYLCASSLEGEPQHFGDGTRLSIL.

This clonotype has a count of ten or more. This rearrangement joins TRBV4-3 to TRBJ2-1; 13 bases fit TRBD2. Unmatched junction bases numbered 0, after V lost 3 bases and J lost 7 bases. Germline V gene lookup returns CDR1 LGHNA and CDR2 YSLEER. The CDR3 extends over 14 amino acids. The chain's CDR3 is CASSQGLAGNEQFF. The CDR3 coding sequence is TGCGCCAGCAGCCAGGGACTAGCGGGGAATGAGCAGTTCTTC.

As regards this clonotype: One end of the junction varies from germline; a read error may be responsible. J is TRBJ2-3 and V is TRBV29-1; 9 nucleotides match TRBD2. The CDR3 totals 20 residues. Germline values: CDR1 SQVTM, CDR2 ANQGSEA. CDR3 nucleotide sequence: TGCAACGTTGAAGATAGGGGGCTAGCGGGGAGATCCTCTAGCACAGATACGCAGTATTTT. Residues: CNVEDRGLAGRSSSTDTQYF.

Turning to this clonotype: Without the conserved terminal phenylalanine or tryptophan, this CDR3 likely stems from a read error. The rearrangement uses TRBV4-1 and TRBJ2-1; D gene unclear. The CDR3 totals 13 residues. The germline CDR1 and CDR2 sequences are MGHRA and YSYEKL. Trimming took off 1 base at V and 5 bases at J, with 6 bases between the two ends. CDR3: CASSQVSNNEQFV. CDR3 in DNA: TGCGCCAGCAGCCAAGTATCGAACAATGAGCAGTTCGTC.

The rearrangement joins TRBV11-3 to TRBJ2-7; TRBD2 agrees at 7 bases. This CDR3 has 16 amino acids. In germline, CDR1 is SGHNT, CDR2 YENEEA. The trim removed 4 bases at V and 3 bases at J, leaving 12 bases unmatched. The CDR3 loop reads CASSYGGIAGDYEQYF. CDR3 nucleotides: TGTGCCAGCAGCTATGGCGGGATTGCGGGGGACTACGAGCAGTACTTC.

The chain couples TRBV12-3 or TRBV12-4 to TRBJ1-2; D remains ambiguous. V was shortened by 3 bases and J by 4 bases, with 12 bases between the two germline ends. The CDR3 has 14 amino acids. The CDR3 DNA is TGTGCCAGCAGTTTTTTCTCGGTGCCCTATGGCTACACCTTC. Amino acids: CASSFFSVPYGYTF.

This clonotype was seen a few times. This chain connects TRBV20-1 to TRBJ2-3; TRBD2 matches at 9 bases. The V and J ends lost 1 base and 5 bases, in that order; junction bases with no gene match: 7. Per the germline V gene, CDR1 is DFQATT and CDR2 is SNEGSKA (reference sequence). The CDR3 contains 15 residues. DNA for the CDR3: TGCAGTGCTAGAGCCGACGCGGGGGGGGGAGATACGCAGTATTTT. Its protein is CSARADAGGGDTQYF.

In the case of this clonotype: At one end the junction does not follow the germline gene, possibly because of a read error. The gene calls are TRBV28 and TRBJ2-3; D is uncertain. The germline CDR1 and CDR2 sequences are MDHEN and SYDVKM. The CDR3 spans 15 residues. The CDR3 sequence is CASSLQNLVEDTRYF. The CDR3 DNA reads TGTGCCAGCAGTTTACAAAACCTGGTCGAGGATACGCGGTATTTT.

In its sample, this clonotype was seen once. This rearrangement joins TRBV20-1 to TRBJ2-1; a possible D gene is TRBD2 (7 bases). Trimming cost V 3 bases and J 5 bases, with 14 bases left between them. This CDR3 has 14 amino acids. Germline loops: CDR1 DFQATT, CDR2 SNEGSKA (reference sequence). CDR3 nucleotide sequence: TGCAGTGCTAGTACGGGGGGCTACAACAATGAGCAGTTCTTC. Protein product: CSASTGGYNNEQFF.

The chain has TRBV7-8 and TRBJ2-7; no clear D gene. Trimming removed 3 bases at V and 3 bases at J, with 12 bases between. The CDR3 spans 14 residues. Germline V gene data show CDR1 as SGHVS and CDR2 as FQNEAQ. In nucleotides, the CDR3 is TGTGCCAGCAGCTTCACCGAAGGGAACTACGAGCAGTACTTC. Residues: CASSFTEGNYEQYF.

Details on this clonotype: A much larger clone sits a single nucleotide away, making a read error possible. The chain carries TRBV11-2 and TRBJ2-4; D remains ambiguous. CDR3 length equals 15 residues. The germline V gene has CDR1 SGHAT and CDR2 FQNNGV. The CDR3 coding sequence is TGTGCCAGCAGCTTAGGGAGAATATCCAAAAACATTCGGTACTTC. Residues: CASSLGRISKNIRYF.

This clonotype was found a few times. This chain links TRBV20-1 with TRBJ2-7, with TRBD1 matching 8 bases. Germline V gene data show CDR1 as DFQATT and CDR2 as SNEGSKA (reference sequence). This CDR3 has 15 residues. Trimming at V came to 3 bases and at J to 2 bases, leaving 9 bases not matched to a gene. The CDR3 DNA is TGCAGTGCTAGGAGACAGGGGATACGCCCCTACGAGCAGTACTTC. Residues: CSARRQGIRPYEQYF.